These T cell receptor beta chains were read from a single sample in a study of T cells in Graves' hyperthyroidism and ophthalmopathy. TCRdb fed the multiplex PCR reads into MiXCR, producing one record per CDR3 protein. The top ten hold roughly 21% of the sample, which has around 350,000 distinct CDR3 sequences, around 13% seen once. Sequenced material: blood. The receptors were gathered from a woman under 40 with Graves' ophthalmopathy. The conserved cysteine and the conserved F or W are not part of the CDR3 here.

cdr3_aa: SARDRGLAGGTTDTQY
j_call: TRBJ2-3
v_call: TRBV20-1

cdr3_aa: ASSLQGPNYGYT
j_call: TRBJ1-2
v_call: TRBV12-3/TRBV12-4

cdr3_aa: SAATSGGGDTQY
j_call: TRBJ2-3
v_call: TRBV20-1

cdr3_aa: ASSLSGNEQF
j_call: TRBJ2-1
v_call: TRBV7-9

cdr3_aa: AWSAHNRALGETQY
j_call: TRBJ2-5
v_call: TRBV30

cdr3_aa: ASSHRGQNTGELF
j_call: TRBJ2-2
v_call: TRBV5-1

cdr3_aa: AISESIGQPQH
j_call: TRBJ1-5
v_call: TRBV10-3

cdr3_aa: ASSPSRLGEQY
j_call: TRBJ2-7
v_call: TRBV7-3

cdr3_aa: ASRSRDLATEAF
j_call: TRBJ1-1
v_call: TRBV6-1

cdr3_aa: AWNLAGENEQF
j_call: TRBJ2-1
v_call: TRBV30

cdr3_aa: ASRFTGGTDTQY
j_call: TRBJ2-3
v_call: TRBV6-1

cdr3_aa: ASSWYFRPDTQY
j_call: TRBJ2-3
v_call: TRBV6-1

cdr3_aa: ASSQEGQGTYGYT
j_call: TRBJ1-2
v_call: TRBV4-1

cdr3_aa: ASSGRDRYYEQY
j_call: TRBJ2-7
v_call: TRBV6-1

cdr3_aa: ASSPGGGSLGETQY
j_call: TRBJ2-5
v_call: TRBV7-9

cdr3_aa: ASSLSRGFSGNTIY
j_call: TRBJ1-3
v_call: TRBV28

cdr3_aa: ASSFTPRIAGGISTDTQY
j_call: TRBJ2-3
v_call: TRBV12-3/TRBV12-4

cdr3_aa: ASSQGGPFNTEAF
j_call: TRBJ1-1
v_call: TRBV18

cdr3_aa: ASSWSGTATGTGELF
j_call: TRBJ2-2
v_call: TRBV7-8

cdr3_aa: ASSFYTGNTEAF
j_call: TRBJ1-1
v_call: TRBV27

cdr3_aa: ASRANEKLF
j_call: TRBJ1-4
v_call: TRBV28

cdr3_aa: ASSAPGTGDEQY
j_call: TRBJ2-7
v_call: TRBV9

cdr3_aa: SARYAGAGGEKLF
j_call: TRBJ1-4
v_call: TRBV20-1

cdr3_aa: ASIGTSFPNYGYT
j_call: TRBJ1-2
v_call: TRBV6-1

cdr3_aa: ASRKTGANTEAF
j_call: TRBJ1-1
v_call: TRBV6-1

cdr3_aa: ASSPTRGVIYEQY
j_call: TRBJ2-7
v_call: TRBV18

cdr3_aa: ASQRGTYNEQF
j_call: TRBJ2-1
v_call: TRBV6-1

cdr3_aa: ASSFRGDYEQY
j_call: TRBJ2-7
v_call: TRBV11-1

cdr3_aa: ASSQDWVAGGVSDTQY
j_call: TRBJ2-3
v_call: TRBV4-1

cdr3_aa: ASTFDRSSYNEQF
j_call: TRBJ2-1
v_call: TRBV6-1

cdr3_aa: DSSLQGGEQY
j_call: TRBJ2-7
v_call: TRBV7-9

cdr3_aa: ASSPIGGAGEQY
j_call: TRBJ2-7
v_call: TRBV11-2

cdr3_aa: ATLKRGGETQY
j_call: TRBJ2-5
v_call: TRBV6-1

cdr3_aa: ASSLGGQGGETQY
j_call: TRBJ2-5
v_call: TRBV5-1

cdr3_aa: ASEREGYLANQPQH
j_call: TRBJ1-5
v_call: TRBV9

cdr3_aa: ASSLSGRTYEQY
j_call: TRBJ2-7
v_call: TRBV28

cdr3_aa: ASSGSDYSNQPQH
j_call: TRBJ1-5
v_call: TRBV2

cdr3_aa: ASSLIGTGGYEQY
j_call: TRBJ2-7
v_call: TRBV13

cdr3_aa: ASSFGGVSYNEQF
j_call: TRBJ2-1
v_call: TRBV7-9

cdr3_aa: ATSAGDPIGQF
j_call: TRBJ2-1
v_call: TRBV24-1

cdr3_aa: SARDPGANTEAF
j_call: TRBJ1-1
v_call: TRBV20-1

cdr3_aa: ASKQDTYLAKNIQY
j_call: TRBJ2-4
v_call: TRBV2

cdr3_aa: SARTDRGYQETQY
j_call: TRBJ2-5
v_call: TRBV20-1

cdr3_aa: ASSSDSGGVSYEQY
j_call: TRBJ2-7
v_call: TRBV7-2

cdr3_aa: ASSPRGEITDTQY
j_call: TRBJ2-3
v_call: TRBV7-6

cdr3_aa: ASRRTGGDSNQPQH
j_call: TRBJ1-5
v_call: TRBV19

cdr3_aa: ASSVKGRSSYEQY
j_call: TRBJ2-7
v_call: TRBV12-3/TRBV12-4

cdr3_aa: TSREDSHYGYT
j_call: TRBJ1-2
v_call: TRBV2

cdr3_aa: ASIGTSGYEQY
j_call: TRBJ2-7
v_call: TRBV6-1

cdr3_aa: ASSRGIGMDGATNEKLF
j_call: TRBJ1-4
v_call: TRBV7-9